This T cell receptor beta chain is from a study of blood T cell repertoires in COVID-19. For the study at large: Sources were T cells, B-cell-depleted T cells, or PBMCs; the material itself was cDNA or gDNA.

There are 14 residues in the CDR3. Germline CDR1 reads SGHRS; CDR2 reads YFSETQ. J lost 6 bases, V lost 0 bases, and 5 bases had no gene match. Under the authors' procedure: Reference gene primers were amplified, and this amplification served to estimate nucleated cell counts. Sequencing used immunoSEQ multiplex PCR; TCRdb keeps in-frame clones, though not all of them. The V and J calls and the clone size are those of that table, but D and trimming were determined from the DNA. This table has fewer than 350,000 clones, approximately 90% appearing once. One Seattle source followed patients from active infection through their disease course.

Sequenced material: peripheral blood. The genes are TRBV5-1 and TRBJ1-1; 7 bases agree with TRBD1. The clonotype was recovered from a woman in her sixties or seventies with COVID-19, enrolled during active disease. In nucleotides, the CDR3 is TGCGCCAGCAGCTTGGGACAGGGAGGCCCTGAAGCTTTCTTT. Translating it yields CASSLGQGGPEAFF.